Shown below are 9 T cell receptor beta chains from a single sample sequenced in a study of siplizumab effects on memory and regulatory T cells. TCRdb's table, derived via immunoSEQ multiplex PCR, lists solely in-frame clones and lacks some. The sample shows around 100,000 clones, about 90% of them seen only once. The material sequenced was Tregs sorted from blood. The receptors stem from a human donor in good health.

This clone showed up just once. CDR3 sequence reads: CASRRTGTEAFF. The CDR3 DNA is TGTGCCAGCAGACGCACAGGAACTGAAGCTTTCTTT. V usage is TRBV6-1 and J usage is TRBJ1-1; possible D gene TRBD1, 5 bases. Germline CDR1 MNHNS, CDR2 SASEGT. The CDR3 length is 12 residues. V was cut by 6 bases and J by 5 bases, with 10 bases left in between.

This clone was seen a single time. V is TRBV5-1 and J is TRBJ2-3; TRBD2 matches 9 bases. The CDR3 consists of 15 residues. Germline V gives CDR1 SGHRS, CDR2 YFSETQ. J gave up 6 bases and V 2 bases, and 7 bases lay outside the gene matches. The CDR3 nucleotides read TGCGCCAGCAGCTTTAGCGGGAGTCCAGGGGATACGCAGTATTTT. Protein sequence: CASSFSGSPGDTQYF.

This sequence joins TRBV15 and TRBJ2-4, with 7 bases aligning to TRBD2. Germline lookup yields CDR1 LNHNV and CDR2 YYDKDF (reference sequence). J was trimmed by 0 bases and V by 0 bases; bases with no gene match: 11. The CDR3 has 19 amino acids. DNA for the CDR3: TGTGCCACCAGCAGAGATGGGGGGATAAGCGGGATAGCCAAAAACATTCAGTACTTC. This translates into CATSRDGGISGIAKNIQYF.

The chain employs TRBV7-3 and TRBJ2-1, with 11 bases that match TRBD2. The V and J ends lost 5 bases and 1 base, in that order; junction bases with no gene match: 4. This CDR3 has 16 amino acids. The germline V gene has CDR1 SGHTA and CDR2 FQGTGA. Here the CDR3 DNA reads TGTGCCAGCAGCGGACGGACTAGCGGGTCCTACAATGAGCAGTTCTTC. Its protein is CASSGRTSGSYNEQFF.

The J gene is TRBJ2-7, the V gene TRBV4-1, with 9 positions matching TRBD2. There are 17 residues in the CDR3. Germline V CDR1 and CDR2: MGHRA, YSYEKL. V shed 0 bases, J shed 5 bases, and the junction held 11 bases outside the gene matches. DNA for the CDR3: TGCGCCAGCAGCCAAGATTTATCAGGTAGCGGGAGAAACGAGCAGTACTTC. This encodes CASSQDLSGSGRNEQYF.

The DNA of the CDR3 is TGTGCCAGCAGTTCCTACGGGACTATTGGCAACGAGCAGTACTTC. This encodes CASSSYGTIGNEQYF. The chain recombines TRBV28 with TRBJ2-7; the match to TRBD2 covers 7 bases. The junction had 11 bases not matched to a gene; V was cut back by 4 bases and J by 5 bases. This CDR3 has 15 amino acids. Germline V CDR1 and CDR2: MDHEN, SYDVKM.

The table lists this clone with a few counts. V usage is TRBV7-9 and J usage is TRBJ2-7, with 10 bases identical to TRBD1. Looked up from germline, CDR1 is SEHNR and CDR2 is FQNEAQ (reference sequence). The CDR3 is 14 amino acids. Germline trimming cut 0 bases from V and 5 bases from J; bases unmatched to any gene: 1. This CDR3 reads CASSLAGTGDEQYF. CDR3 DNA: TGTGCCAGCAGCTTAGCCGGGACAGGGGACGAGCAGTACTTC.

The chain recombines TRBV28 with TRBJ1-5; 8 bases map to TRBD1. The trim removed 6 bases at V and 6 bases at J, leaving 19 bases unmatched. Looked up from germline, CDR1 is MDHEN and CDR2 is SYDVKM. The CDR3 length is 18 residues. The CDR3 loop is CASRGGPRTGRIGQPQHF. The CDR3 DNA sequence: TGTGCCAGCAGAGGGGGCCCACGGACAGGGCGGATTGGTCAGCCCCAGCATTTT. The whole variable domain, filled in from reference TRBV28 and TRBJ1-5, reads DVKVTQSSRYLVKRTGEKVFLECVQDMDHENMFWYRQDPGLGLRLIYFSYDVKMKEKGDIPEGYSVSREKKERFSLILESASTNQTSMYLCASRGGPRTGRIGQPQHFGDGTRLSIL.

The chain couples TRBV7-6 to TRBJ2-1, with D perhaps TRBD1 (6 bases). Germline CDR1 SGHVS, CDR2 FNYEAQ. Trimming removed 5 bases from V and 3 bases from J, with 23 bases in between. The CDR3 contains 18 residues. Here the CDR3 reads CASSLAPNRVGNYNEQFF. Written as DNA, the CDR3 is TGTGCCAGCAGCCTGGCCCCCAACAGGGTTGGCAACTACAATGAGCAGTTCTTC.